A single sample is the source of the 9 T cell receptor beta chains below, sequenced in a study of blood T cell repertoires in COVID-19. TCRdb's copy holds only in-frame clones and misses some; the assay was immunoSEQ multiplex PCR. The sample has about 150,000 clones, around 87% seen once; the top ten hold just over 3%. The sequenced material came from peripheral blood. Source of these receptors: a woman aged 55-70 years with active COVID-19.

The chain recombines TRBV27 with TRBJ1-4; D is undetermined. This CDR3 region has 15 residues. Deletions cut 6 bases from V and 4 bases from J, with 15 bases between. Germline CDR1 and CDR2: MNHEY and SMNVEV (reference sequence). CDR3 loop: CASRTGSLLNEKLFF. Here the CDR3 DNA reads TGTGCCAGCAGGACCGGGAGCCTACTTAATGAAAAACTGTTTTTT.

The chain joins TRBV5-4 to TRBJ2-7; no clear D. The CDR3 length is 14 residues. The V and J ends lost 0 bases and 3 bases respectively, with 10 bases between them. CDR1 SGHNT and CDR2 YYREEE come from the germline V gene (reference sequence). The CDR3 DNA reads TGTGCCAGCAGCTTGGGTGTTTCTAGCTACGAGCAGTACTTC. It is translated as CASSLGVSSYEQYF.

The sample holds one count of this clone. The chain employs TRBV6-5 and TRBJ2-7; weak D call: TRBD1 (6 bases). Germline V gives CDR1 MNHEY, CDR2 SVGAGI. Trimming took off 6 bases at V and 2 bases at J, with 17 bases between the two ends. The CDR3 length is 15 residues. The CDR3 DNA follows: TGTGCCAGCAGCCTAGAGACAGGTTTGACCTACGAGCAGTACTTC. Protein product: CASSLETGLTYEQYF.

The genes are TRBV5-1 and TRBJ2-1; D possibly corresponds to TRBD2 (6 bases). CDR3 size: 18 residues. The ends were cut back, 4 bases at V and 0 bases at J, with 20 bases in the middle. Looked up from germline, CDR1 is SGHRS and CDR2 is YFSETQ. The CDR3 here is CASSAPNGSLSSYNEQFF. The CDR3 DNA follows: TGCGCCAGCAGCGCACCGAACGGGAGCCTGAGCTCCTACAATGAGCAGTTCTTC. Supplemented by reference TRBV5-1 and TRBJ2-1, the full variable domain reads KAGVTQTPRYLIKTRGQQVTLSCSPISGHRSVSWYQQTPGQGLQFLFEYFSETQRNKGNFPGRFSGRQFSNSRSEMNVSTLELGDSALYLCASSAPNGSLSSYNEQFFGPGTRLTVL.

The V gene is TRBV2, the J gene TRBJ2-7; 8 bases align to TRBD2. V shed 9 bases, J shed 4 bases, and the junction held 8 bases outside the gene matches. There are 13 residues in the CDR3. Germline loops: CDR1 SNHLY, CDR2 FYNNEI. CDR3 sequence: CASKLADPYEQYF. CDR3 DNA: TGTGCCAGTAAACTAGCGGACCCTTACGAGCAGTACTTC.

In DNA form, the CDR3 reads TGTGCCAGCAGCCCCCTCGCCGGGACTAGCATCACCGGGGAGCTGTTTTTT. It yields the protein CASSPLAGTSITGELFF. This chain connects TRBV5-4 to TRBJ2-2, with TRBD2 matching over 9 bases. The CDR3 loop spans 17 amino acids. With V trimmed by 4 bases and J by 4 bases, 11 bases remained unmatched. The germline CDR1 and CDR2 sequences are SGHNT and YYREEE (reference sequence).

This clone was seen only once. V is TRBV6-5 and J is TRBJ1-2, with TRBD1 matching over 8 bases. V was pared by 0 bases and J by 8 bases, with 8 bases of the junction left unmatched. Germline V gene data show CDR1 as MNHEY and CDR2 as SVGAGI. This CDR3 region has 15 residues. The CDR3, as DNA: TGTGCCAGCAGTTACTCGAGTCAGGGGGCTACCGGCTACACCTTC. This translates into CASSYSSQGATGYTF.

This clone has a handful of counts. The chain uses TRBV28 and TRBJ1-5; 7 nucleotides agree with TRBD1. Germline trimming cut 5 bases from V and 6 bases from J; bases unmatched to any gene: 10. Germline CDR1 reads MDHEN; CDR2 reads SYDVKM. This CDR3 is 15 amino acids long. CDR3 DNA sequence: TGTGCCAGCAGTCTACCACAGGGGCGCCGTCAGCCCCAGCATTTT. Translating gives CASSLPQGRRQPQHF.

The chain uses TRBV5-3 and TRBJ1-5; D may be TRBD1 (5 bases). TRBV5-3 is labeled an ORF, and its function is uncertain. V was cut by 2 bases and J by 5 bases, with 11 bases left in between. The CDR3 sequence is 14 residues long. The chain's CDR3 is CARSFLGDHQPQHF. DNA of the CDR3: TGTGCCAGAAGCTTCTTAGGGGATCATCAGCCCCAGCATTTT.